This is a list of T cell receptor beta chains from one sample in a study of radiation and T cells in renal cell carcinoma. Produced via immunoSEQ multiplex PCR; TCRdb's table is partial and in-frame only. The repertoire holds fewer than 85,000 clones, about 89% seen once, with 5% to 7.5% in the top ten. The sequenced sample was blood, obtained from a patient whose treatment included radiotherapy and nephrectomy. These receptors were taken from a woman aged 70-85 years with renal cell carcinoma. Both conserved end residues are part of each CDR3. Fields, in order: D gene, J gene, clone size, CDR3 length, V gene, CDR3 DNA, CDR3 protein. D genes are given only for firm matches. Size is omitted from some rows. Given values are once, few, many or a class for expanded clones.

>NA|TRBJ1-5|NA|15|TRBV30
TGTGCCTGGAGTGTAGGAGGAATGGGGAATCAGCCCCAGCATTTT
CAWSVGGMGNQPQHF
>TRBD1|TRBJ2-7|NA|14|TRBV10-3
TGTGCCATCACGGGGGACAGGGCGTCCTACGAGCAGTACTTC
CAITGDRASYEQYF
>TRBD1|TRBJ2-7|once|15|TRBV5-4
TGTGCCAGCAGCCCGGACAGGATAAACTCCTACGAGCAGTACTTC
CASSPDRINSYEQYF
>NA|TRBJ2-1|NA|12|TRBV5-1
TGCGCCAGCAGCTTGGAAGGGATTGAGCAGTTCTTC
CASSLEGIEQFF
>TRBD2|TRBJ2-7|NA|16|TRBV6-1
TGTGCCAGCAGTGCAGCTTCTGGGACTAGCGCCTACGAGCAGTACTTC
CASSAASGTSAYEQYF
>NA|TRBJ2-1|NA|13|TRBV4-1
TGCGCCAGCAGCCGGGTACTCCACAATGAGCAGTTCTTC
CASSRVLHNEQFF
>NA|TRBJ2-2|NA|14|TRBV6-1
TGTGCCAGCAGCTTGACGGTCGGGACCGGGGAGCTGTTTTTT
CASSLTVGTGELFF
>NA|TRBJ2-1|NA|15|TRBV5-4
TGTGCCAGCAGCTTGGCGCGGGGGCCTACGGGTGAGCAGTTCTTC
CASSLARGPTGEQFF
>NA|TRBJ2-7|NA|11|TRBV30
TGTGCCTGGAGCTCAGGGGCCCCTGGGTACTTC
CAWSSGAPGYF
>NA|TRBJ1-6|NA|16|TRBV27
TGTGCCAGCAGTTTCGGGGATGGCGGTATCAATTCACCCCTCCACTTT
CASSFGDGGINSPLHF
>TRBD1|TRBJ1-6|NA|17|TRBV27
TGTGCCAGCAGTTTACAGGGACAGGGGGCGAAAAATTCACCCCTCCACTTT
CASSLQGQGAKNSPLHF
>NA|TRBJ1-1|NA|15|TRBV9
TGTGCCAGCAGCGTAGCGGCGGAACGGAACACTGAAGCTTTCTTT
CASSVAAERNTEAFF
>NA|TRBJ2-3|once|13|TRBV5-1
TGCGCCAGCAGCTTGGCCGGAACAGATACGCAGTATTTT
CASSLAGTDTQYF
>NA|TRBJ2-2|NA|15|TRBV5-1
TGCGCCAGCAGCTTGGCGACAGTTAACACCGGGGAGCTGTTTTTT
CASSLATVNTGELFF
>NA|TRBJ1-5|NA|14|TRBV5-1
TGCGCCAGCAGCTTGGCGGTCGGAGGACAGCCCCAGCATTTT
CASSLAVGGQPQHF